This TCR beta chain was obtained from a study of blood T cell repertoires in COVID-19. Study as a whole: Sites in the United States, Italy and Spain provided acute and convalescent COVID-19 samples. T cells, B-cell-depleted T cells, or PBMCs provided the cDNA or gDNA that served as material.

In the authors' workflow: By means of reference gene primer amplification, nucleated cell counts were estimated. Repertoires were generated with immunoSEQ multiplex PCR, while TCRdb's copy carries only in-frame clones and drops some. V and J calls and clone size are copied from that table; D and trimming were computed from the DNA. This sample has about 520,000 clones, with around 85% found just once. CDR1 LGHNA and CDR2 YNFKEQ come from the germline V gene. The CDR3 contains 18 residues. Losses at the gene ends were 0 bases for V and 5 bases for J; bases not matched to a gene: 9. The sequencing input was peripheral blood. This TCR derives from a human donor in a cohort sampled during active COVID-19. The chain links TRBV4-2 to TRBJ2-1; 11 nucleotides match TRBD2. This CDR3 reads CASSQDLGLAGGNNEQFF. DNA of the CDR3: TGTGCCAGCAGCCAAGATTTAGGGCTAGCGGGAGGAAACAATGAGCAGTTCTTC.